The entry that follows covers one T cell receptor (beta chain) sequence. Profiled with immunoSEQ multiplex PCR; TCRdb holds only in-frame clones, not every one. The repertoire includes approximately 300,000 clones, approximately 83% of them detected once, and more than 4% sits in the top ten. The data stem from a study of blood T cell repertoires in COVID-19. Looking at the study overall: Sources were T cells, B-cell-depleted T cells, or PBMCs; the material itself was cDNA or gDNA.

Ages ranged from about 18 to 89 years, with residence in around 24 US areas. Resolution of symptoms, clearance, or two negative PCRs was present in recovered Cohort 3 donors. The TCR comes from a woman in her 30s who had recovered from COVID-19. The source material was PBMCs or T cells enriched from blood (not recorded which).

The DNA of the CDR3 is TGTGCCAGCAGTCTTCAACAGGGGCTCTCCTACGAGCAGTACTTC. Its translation is CASSLQQGLSYEQYF. The chain has TRBV28 and TRBJ2-7; 7 bases are shared with TRBD1. CDR1 MDHEN and CDR2 SYDVKM come from the germline V gene. The CDR3 has 15 amino acids. V lost 5 bases, J lost 0 bases, and 7 bases stayed unmatched.